The 6 T cell receptor beta chains below were found in one sample sequenced in a study of regulatory T cells in long-lasting Graves disease. Arm-PCR of CDR3 regions with iRepertoire HTBI primers generated TCR beta libraries. TCRdb re-analysed the multiplex PCR reads in MiXCR, keeping a single row per CDR3 protein. Counted here are fewer than 450,000 distinct CDR3 sequences, under 25% occurring once; the ten biggest clones make up about a fifth. Time point here: persistent/refractory GD, antithyroid drugs over 5 years with positive TRAb. The TCR library was prepared using RNA isolated from PBMCs. The sample here was peripheral blood mononuclear cells (PBMCs), taken when the disease was refractory, from a patient treated with antithyroid drugs. The receptors were sampled from a female donor with Graves disease.

The chain employs TRBV7-2 and TRBJ1-6; D remains unclear. Trimming shortened V by 0 bases and J by 6 bases, and 18 bases separated the two germline ends. The CDR3 sequence is 18 residues long. From germline, CDR1 is SGHTA and CDR2 FQGNSA. CDR3 loop: CASSLAGGLVFGNSPLHF. For the CDR3, the DNA is TGTGCCAGCAGCTTAGCTGGTGGCTTGGTGTTCGGTAATTCACCCCTCCACTTT. The complete variable domain, with remaining parts taken from reference TRBV7-2 and TRBJ1-6, reads GAGVSQSPSNKVTEKGKDVELRCDPISGHTALYWYRQSLGQGLEFLIYFQGNSAPDKSGLPSDRFSAERTGGSVSTLTIQRTQQEDSAVYLCASSLAGGLVFGNSPLHFGNGTRLTVT.

Concerning this clonotype: This may be a read error: a much more frequent sequence differs by one nucleotide. No conserved phenylalanine or tryptophan is present at the end of the CDR3, so a read error is the likely explanation. The rearrangement uses TRBV6-2 or TRBV6-3 and TRBJ2-7; unclear D gene. From germline, CDR1 is MNHEY and CDR2 SVGEGT. Trimming cost V 5 bases and J 0 bases, with 17 bases left between them. This CDR3 region has 16 residues. DNA for the CDR3: TGTGCCAGCAGTGCGACGGTAGGGTTAGTCTCCTACGAGCAGTACCTC. Translating gives CASSATVGLVSYEQYL.

This chain links TRBV10-3 with TRBJ1-2, with D possibly matching TRBD1 (6 bases). The germline V gene encodes CDR1 ENHRY and CDR2 SYGVKD. With 6 bases removed from V and 6 bases from J, the gap between germline ends came to 14 bases. This CDR3 region has 13 residues. CDR3 nucleotides: TGTGCCATCAGGGAGGGGGGGGCGAATGGCTACACCTTC. Amino acids: CAIREGGANGYTF.

This sequence joins TRBV5-4 and TRBJ1-6; perhaps TRBD1 as D (6 bases). This CDR3 comprises 14 residues. From germline, CDR1 is SGHNT and CDR2 YYREEE (reference sequence). V was pared by 3 bases and J by 6 bases, with 10 bases between. CDR3 in DNA: TGTGCCAGCAGCTCAGGGGTCCGTAATTCACCCCTCCACTTT. It specifies CASSSGVRNSPLHF.

This clonotype was counted many times. This sequence joins TRBV2 and TRBJ1-4; tentatively, D is TRBD1 (6 bases). The germline V gene has CDR1 SNHLY and CDR2 FYNNEI. The CDR3 extends over 15 amino acids. V was shortened by 5 bases and J by 1 base, with 11 bases between the two germline ends. Written as DNA, the CDR3 is TGTGCCAGCAGTCGGGTACAGGGAACTAATGAAAAACTGTTTTTT. Translating gives CASSRVQGTNEKLFF. The variable domain in full, completed from reference TRBV2 and TRBJ1-4, reads EPEVTQTPSHQVTQMGQEVILRCVPISNHLYFYWYRQILGQKVEFLVSFYNNEISEKSEIFDDQFSVERPDGSNFTLKIRSTKLEDSAMYFCASSRVQGTNEKLFFGSGTQLSVL.

This clonotype was seen at least ten times. The V call is TRBV9, the J call TRBJ1-5; the D gene is possibly TRBD1 (5 bases). The CDR3 length is 16 residues. The V gene lost 5 bases and the J gene lost 1 base, with 16 bases spanning the gap. Germline CDR1 is SGDLS and CDR2 is YYNGEE. For the CDR3, the DNA is TGTGCCAGCAGTCCGGGCTCGGACATGAGCAATCAGCCCCAGCATTTT. This sequence encodes CASSPGSDMSNQPQHF.